This is a list of T cell receptor beta chains from one sample in a study of blood T cell repertoires in COVID-19. Clones were sequenced by immunoSEQ multiplex PCR, and TCRdb holds only the in-frame ones, with some missing. The table has about 210,000 clones, around four fifths seen once. Sequencing used PBMCs or T cells enriched from blood (not recorded which). The source is a man aged 35 to 55 who had recovered from COVID-19. Each CDR3 is given with its conserved first and last residue. A D gene is named only where the DNA matches it firmly. The size of a clone is reported for some rows only, either as once, few or many, or as a class for expanded clones.

d_gene	v_gene	j_gene	abundance	CDR3aa	CDR3nt
NA	TRBV5-4	TRBJ1-4	NA	CASSLDRESEKLFF	TGTGCCAGCAGCTTGGACAGGGAGAGTGAAAAACTGTTTTTT
TRBD1	TRBV11-3	TRBJ2-7	NA	CASSLTGTGAYEQYF	TGTGCCAGCAGCTTGACCGGGACAGGCGCCTACGAGCAGTACTTC
NA	TRBV19	TRBJ1-5	NA	CASSIVEGLINQPQHF	TGTGCCAGTAGTATAGTAGAGGGACTGATCAATCAGCCCCAGCATTTT
TRBD1	TRBV5-8	TRBJ1-5	NA	CASSLIPGTGELYGNQPQHF	TGTGCCAGCAGCTTAATACCCGGGACAGGAGAACTATATGGCAATCAGCCCCAGCATTTT
NA	TRBV5-1	TRBJ1-2	NA	CASSLGNNPSNYGYTF	TGCGCCAGCAGCTTGGGTAACAACCCATCTAACTATGGCTACACCTTC
TRBD2	TRBV5-1	TRBJ2-1	once	CASRSSGGITKNEQFF	TGCGCCAGCAGGTCAAGCGGGGGGATTACAAAGAATGAGCAGTTCTTC
TRBD1	TRBV13	TRBJ1-1	once	CASSLGDRENTEAFF	TGTGCCAGCAGCTTAGGTGACAGGGAGAACACTGAAGCTTTCTTT
NA	TRBV19	TRBJ1-2	NA	CASNGRGAPGYTF	TGTGCCAGTAACGGGAGGGGGGCGCCCGGCTACACCTTC
NA	TRBV7-8	TRBJ2-1	NA	CASSLNPRYNEQFF	TGTGCCAGCAGCCTCAACCCGCGGTACAATGAGCAGTTCTTC
NA	TRBV6-1	TRBJ2-3	NA	CASSERAIPAQYF	TGTGCCAGCAGTGAAAGAGCGATCCCGGCGCAGTATTTT
NA	TRBV6-5	TRBJ2-6	NA	CASTPGVTWANVLTF	TGTGCCAGCACCCCGGGGGTAACTTGGGCCAACGTCCTGACTTTC
TRBD1	TRBV5-1	TRBJ2-2	once	CASSLEGGLGELFF	TGCGCCAGCAGCTTGGAAGGGGGCCTCGGGGAGCTGTTTTTT
TRBD1	TRBV10-2	TRBJ2-2	NA	CASSESTGPGELFF	TGCGCCAGCAGTGAGTCGACAGGGCCCGGGGAGCTGTTTTTT
NA	TRBV2	TRBJ2-5	NA	CASSGGNQGYETQYF	TGTGCCAGCAGTGGAGGAAACCAGGGTTACGAGACCCAGTACTTC
TRBD1	TRBV2	TRBJ2-1	NA	CASSPGTGGLSYNEQFF	TGTGCCAGCAGTCCCGGGACAGGGGGACTCTCCTACAATGAGCAGTTCTTC
NA	TRBV2	TRBJ2-3	NA	CASSPSGLTTDTQYF	TGTGCCAGCAGCCCCTCGGGACTCACCACAGATACGCAGTATTTT
TRBD1	TRBV6-4	TRBJ2-2	few	CASSDSTGDTGELFF	TGTGCCAGCAGTGACTCTACAGGGGACACCGGGGAGCTGTTTTTT
NA	TRBV2	TRBJ2-7	NA	CASSSLTVEQYF	TGTGCCAGCTCCAGTTTAACAGTTGAGCAGTACTTC
NA	TRBV3-1/TRBV3-2	TRBJ2-5	NA	CASSQGVSEIQETQYF	TGTGCCAGCAGCCAAGGAGTTAGCGAGATCCAAGAGACCCAGTACTTC
TRBD1	TRBV24-1	TRBJ1-5	NA	CATSDGQGNQPQHF	TGTGCCACCAGTGACGGACAGGGTAATCAGCCCCAGCATTTT
NA	TRBV6-4	TRBJ2-1	NA	CASSDALLNEQFF	TGTGCCAGCAGTGACGCACTCCTCAATGAGCAGTTCTTC
TRBD1	TRBV2	TRBJ2-7	few	CASQTGQIYEQYF	TGTGCCAGTCAGACGGGACAGATCTACGAGCAGTACTTC
TRBD2	TRBV7-3	TRBJ2-7	NA	CASSLTSGSFQYF	TGTGCCAGCAGCTTAACTAGCGGGAGCTTTCAGTACTTC
TRBD2	TRBV7-2	TRBJ2-1	NA	CASSLIAGVGQFF	TGTGCCAGCAGCCTAATAGCGGGAGTAGGGCAGTTCTTC
NA	TRBV5-1	TRBJ1-2	NA	CASSLEGVMPYGYTF	TGCGCCAGCAGCTTGGAGGGGGTAATGCCCTATGGCTACACCTTC
TRBD1	TRBV5-4	TRBJ1-2	NA	CASSPSGGNYGYTF	TGTGCCAGCAGCCCGTCAGGGGGCAACTATGGCTACACCTTC
NA	TRBV30	TRBJ1-5	NA	CAWSVLSPSWRGLKGGQPQHF	TGTGCCTGGAGTGTACTGAGTCCTTCTTGGAGGGGCTTAAAGGGTGGTCAGCCCCAGCATTTT
TRBD1	TRBV15	TRBJ1-2	NA	CATSSPDRAYGYTF	TGTGCCACCAGCAGTCCGGACAGGGCTTATGGCTACACCTTC
NA	TRBV30	TRBJ1-1	NA	CAFSQERTEAFF	TGTGCCTTCTCCCAGGAGCGGACTGAAGCTTTCTTT
TRBD2	TRBV19	TRBJ2-5	NA	CASSIGSGEQETQYF	TGTGCCAGTAGTATAGGTAGCGGGGAGCAAGAGACCCAGTACTTC
NA	TRBV23-1	TRBJ1-2	NA	CASSRQGGFGYTF	TGCGCCAGCAGTCGGCAGGGAGGATTTGGCTACACCTTC
NA	TRBV11-2	TRBJ2-1	few	CASSLERVTSYEQFF	TGTGCCAGCAGCTTAGAGAGGGTTACTTCATATGAGCAGTTCTTC
TRBD1	TRBV5-4	TRBJ1-1	NA	CASSPGQGNTEAFF	TGTGCCAGCAGCCCGGGACAGGGGAACACTGAAGCTTTCTTT
NA	TRBV5-1	TRBJ1-4	NA	CASSPVATNEKLFF	TGCGCCAGCAGCCCGGTTGCAACTAATGAAAAACTGTTTTTT
NA	TRBV2	TRBJ2-7	NA	CASSDRRTYEQYF	TGTGCCAGCAGTGACCGGAGGACCTACGAGCAGTACTTC
NA	TRBV2	TRBJ2-1	NA	CASIFGGRGNEQFF	TGTGCCAGCATTTTCGGGGGTCGGGGCAATGAGCAGTTCTTC
TRBD1	TRBV6-2/TRBV6-3	TRBJ2-2	few	CASSYSTGVTGELFF	TGTGCCAGCAGTTACTCAACAGGGGTTACCGGGGAGCTGTTTTTT
TRBD2	TRBV6-2/TRBV6-3	TRBJ2-1	NA	CASSLRELGLAGYNEQFF	TGTGCCAGCAGTCTTCGCGAACTGGGACTAGCGGGATACAATGAGCAGTTCTTC
NA	TRBV2	TRBJ1-2	NA	CASSPPWGGAYGYTF	TGTGCCAGCAGTCCCCCTTGGGGGGGTGCCTATGGCTACACCTTC
NA	TRBV7-9	TRBJ1-4	NA	CASSLGFVGPEHEKLFF	TGTGCCAGCAGCTTAGGGTTTGTGGGGCCCGAACATGAAAAACTGTTTTTT
NA	TRBV2	TRBJ1-5	NA	CASKDTTHSNQPQHF	TGTGCCAGCAAGGACACCACACATAGCAATCAGCCCCAGCATTTT
NA	TRBV10-2	TRBJ2-3	NA	CASSEYAIDSTQYF	TGCGCCAGCAGTGAGTACGCAATTGACAGTACGCAGTATTTT
TRBD1	TRBV7-2	TRBJ2-7	once	CASSLETGVSYEQYF	TGTGCCAGCAGCTTAGAGACAGGGGTATCCTACGAGCAGTACTTC
NA	TRBV5-1	TRBJ2-1	NA	CASSLGGGIIEQFF	TGCGCCAGCAGCTTGGGAGGCGGGATTATTGAGCAGTTCTTC
NA	TRBV18	TRBJ1-1	once	CASSLGNSGNTEAFF	TGTGCCAGCTCACTCGGGAATTCTGGCAACACTGAAGCTTTCTTT
TRBD2	TRBV9	TRBJ2-1	NA	CASSRSGNSYNEQFF	TGTGCCAGCAGCCGTAGCGGGAACTCCTACAATGAGCAGTTCTTC
NA	TRBV30	TRBJ2-3	NA	CAWSVYGGHTDTQYF	TGTGCCTGGAGTGTATACGGCGGTCACACAGATACGCAGTATTTT